This TCR beta chain was observed in a study of blood T cell repertoires in COVID-19. Across the whole study: Whether acute or convalescent, the COVID-19 samples came from the United States, Italy and Spain. The cDNA or gDNA used as material had been derived from T cells, B-cell-depleted T cells, or PBMCs.

Germline V gene lookup returns CDR1 SGHTA and CDR2 FQGTGA. V shed 5 bases, J shed 6 bases, and the junction held 6 bases outside the gene matches. This CDR3 spans 15 amino acids. Followed over time, Seattle patients had been enrolled while infection was active. Profiled with immunoSEQ multiplex PCR; TCRdb holds only in-frame clones, not every one. The table shows some 200,000 clones, with 84% occurring only once. This TCR was recovered from a woman between 65 and 79 years old with COVID-19, enrolled during active disease. This rearrangement joins TRBV7-3 to TRBJ2-1; 11 bases match TRBD1. Specimen: peripheral blood. The CDR3 sequence: CASSRAGTGGNEQFF. CDR3 in DNA: TGTGCCAGCAGCCGAGCCGGGACAGGGGGCAATGAGCAGTTCTTC.